This T cell receptor beta chain was recorded in a study of OX40 agonist ivuxolimab in advanced cancers. Study-level background: Six ivuxolimab dose levels, 0.01 to 10 mg/kg, were given intravenously every 2 weeks.

The CDR3 is 18 residues long. Germline trimming cut 0 bases from V and 4 bases from J; bases unmatched to any gene: 11. Germline CDR1 is MGHRA and CDR2 is YSYEKL. The study's findings and limits: Certain nonresponders likewise exhibited a low normalized T-cell clonal expansion. On average, CD8+ T cells showed a greater number of expanded clones than CD4+.

Regarding this clone: Its matching antigen is unknown.

Only in-frame clones appear in the TCRdb table, and some are missing; sequencing was by immunoSEQ multiplex PCR. Of about 36,000 clones listed, roughly 90% are singletons. The clonotype comes from an adult with an advanced solid tumor such as melanoma, head and neck, liver or kidney cancer. Material: CD4+ or CD8+ T cells sorted from blood, obtained in a trial of the OX40 agonist ivuxolimab. The chain uses TRBV4-1 and TRBJ2-3, with 9 bases lining up with TRBD2. CDR3 DNA: TGCGCCAGCAGCCAAGAACTAGCGGGCCACCCGGCCGCAGATACGCAGTATTTT. This sequence encodes CASSQELAGHPAADTQYF.